These 28 T cell receptor beta chains came from one sample sequenced in a study of blood T cells in healthy people across ages. Combining a sample-barcoded 5' primer with a J-beta primer mix, a second PCR ran for about 6 to 12 cycles. TCRdb independently ran MiXCR on the 5' RACE reads; one entry per CDR3 protein. The repertoire holds more than 1,000,000 distinct CDR3 sequences, with roughly 24% as singletons. These data also featured in a second study, about T cells of mothers and their children.

The sequenced sample was blood. The receptors here all came from a girl aged 2-9 years in good health.

The chain links TRBV15 to TRBJ2-7; 7 positions agree with TRBD2. TRBJ2-5 matches the DNA end more closely, so the J call is doubtful. The CDR3 has 15 residues. In germline, CDR1 is LNHNV, CDR2 YYDKDF (reference sequence). The CDR3 DNA is TGTGCCACCAGCAGAGGATCAGCGGGGATCGAGACCCAGTACTTC. Amino acids: CATSRGSAGIETQYF.

This clonotype was found a few times. This sequence joins TRBV11-2 and TRBJ2-2; 7 bases map to TRBD1. Germline CDR1 is SGHAT and CDR2 is FQNNGV. Trimming removed 5 bases from V and 3 bases from J; junction bases left unmatched: 9. The CDR3 consists of 16 residues. This chain's CDR3 is CASSPGAGQDTGELFF. In nucleotides, the CDR3 is TGTGCCAGCAGCCCAGGGGCCGGACAGGACACCGGGGAGCTGTTTTTT.

J is TRBJ2-3 and V is TRBV3-1; no firm D call. V lost 4 bases and J lost 4, with 9 bases in between. The CDR3 contains 13 residues. Germline CDR1 reads LGHDT; CDR2 reads YNNKEL (reference sequence). CDR3 loop: CASSPFLSDTQYF. Here the CDR3 DNA reads TGTGCCAGCAGCCCATTCCTTTCAGATACGCAGTATTTT.

V gene TRBV20-1 combines with J gene TRBJ2-1, with D perhaps matching TRBD2 (5 bases). Trimming took off 0 bases at V and 6 bases at J, with 15 bases between the two ends. Looked up from germline, CDR1 is DFQATT and CDR2 is SNEGSKA (reference sequence). This CDR3 has 15 residues. CDR3 in amino acids: CSARDEAVEGNEQFF. CDR3 nucleotide sequence: TGCAGTGCTAGAGATGAAGCGGTTGAGGGCAATGAGCAGTTCTTC.

As regards this clonotype: This likely comes from a read error, as the CDR3 has no conserved phenylalanine or tryptophan at its end. It is unclear where the CDR3 begins or ends on the DNA, so no DNA is shown, and the CDR3 is as TCRdb lists it. Here the CDR3 reads CATETENAL. The J gene is TRBJ1-2, the V gene TRBV7-9. The germline V gene encodes CDR1 SEHNR and CDR2 FQNEAQ (reference sequence). The CDR3 is 9 residues long, counting both termini.

The chain joins TRBV27 to TRBJ2-7; the D gene is possibly TRBD1 (5 bases). Trimming pared 3 bases from V and 1 base from J, leaving 16 bases between. In germline, CDR1 is MNHEY, CDR2 SMNVEV (reference sequence). CDR3 length: 16 amino acids. CDR3 amino acids: CASSLGHGRGSYEQYF. The DNA for the CDR3 is TGTGCCAGCAGTTTGGGTCACGGTAGGGGTTCCTACGAGCAGTACTTC.

This clonotype was recorded a few times. V and J are TRBV6-1 and TRBJ1-4; D gene uncertain. CDR1 is MNHNS and CDR2 is SASEGT in the germline V gene. Trimming took off 6 bases at V and 7 bases at J, with 15 bases between the two ends. This CDR3 region has 14 residues. CDR3 bases: TGTGCCAGCAGAGCCCTGGTGGAGGGTGAAAAACTGTTTTTT. Protein product: CASRALVEGEKLFF.

This clonotype was counted a few times. The V gene is TRBV6-1, the J gene TRBJ2-7; no reliable D call. Trimming shortened V by 2 bases and J by 0 bases, and 11 bases separated the two germline ends. Looked up from germline, CDR1 is MNHNS and CDR2 is SASEGT. The CDR3 runs to 15 residues. The CDR3 loop is CASSELHSSSYEQYF. CDR3 DNA: TGTGCCAGCAGTGAATTACACTCAAGCTCCTACGAGCAGTACTTC.

In its sample, this clonotype was seen a few times. This chain connects TRBV6-1 to TRBJ2-7; TRBD1 matches 7 bases. Germline values: CDR1 MNHNS, CDR2 SASEGT. The CDR3 is 15 amino acids. Unmatched junction bases numbered 8, after V lost 4 bases and J lost 2 bases. This CDR3 reads CASSGFGTDTYEQYF. The CDR3 nucleotides are TGTGCCAGCAGTGGTTTTGGGACAGATACCTACGAGCAGTACTTC.

The chain joins TRBV29-1 to TRBJ1-1; the D is unclear. CDR3 length: 15 amino acids. Germline values: CDR1 SQVTM, CDR2 ANQGSEA. Trimming took off 7 bases at V and 1 base at J, with 19 bases between the two ends. The DNA of the CDR3 is TGCAGCGGACTGACTCTTTCTTGGGGGAACACTGAAGCTTTCTTT. This codes for CSGLTLSWGNTEAFF.

This clonotype appeared a few times. This chain uses TRBV12-3 or TRBV12-4 with TRBJ1-6; D may be TRBD1 (5 bases). The CDR3 length is 13 residues. The germline V and J ends were trimmed by 6 bases and 7 bases, with 10 bases remaining between them. The CDR3 protein is CASSRAGNSPLHF. CDR3 in DNA: TGTGCCAGCAGCCGAGCAGGGAATTCACCCCTCCACTTT.

This clonotype was found a few times. The rearrangement joins TRBV4-3 to TRBJ2-6; D unresolved. V lost 0 bases and J lost 4, with 7 bases in between. Germline CDR1 is LGHNA and CDR2 is YSLEER. The CDR3 covers 15 residues. The CDR3 reads CASSQDRGGANVLTF. The CDR3 nucleotides read TGCGCCAGCAGCCAAGATCGTGGCGGGGCCAACGTCCTGACTTTC.

This clonotype turned up a few times. V and J are TRBV20-1 and TRBJ1-1; 8 bases fit TRBD1. V trimming: 6 bases; J trimming: 5 bases; junction bases outside the gene matches: 11. Per germline, CDR1 DFQATT and CDR2 SNEGSKA (reference sequence). CDR3 length: 14 amino acids. CDR3: CSALKGQGITEAFF. As DNA, the CDR3 is TGCAGTGCCCTGAAAGGACAGGGAATTACTGAAGCTTTCTTT.

V is TRBV6-6 and J is TRBJ2-4; D perhaps matches TRBD1 (6 bases). Trimming removed 2 bases at V and 3 bases at J, with 11 bases between. Germline loops: CDR1 MNHNY, CDR2 SVGAGI (reference sequence). The CDR3 is 15 residues long. As DNA, the CDR3 is TGTGCCAGCAGTTACGAACAGGGAAGCAAAAACATTCAGTACTTC. It codes for CASSYEQGSKNIQYF.

This clonotype was seen a few times. V usage is TRBV5-1 and J usage is TRBJ2-1; a weak D match, TRBD2 (6 bases). Trimming took off 2 bases at V and 6 bases at J, with 24 bases between the two ends. CDR1 and CDR2 (germline): SGHRS, YFSETQ. This CDR3 is built from 18 residues. CDR3 amino acids: CASSFPPRRERSLNEQFF. The CDR3 DNA follows: TGCGCCAGCAGCTTTCCCCCCCGGCGGGAAAGGTCCCTCAATGAGCAGTTCTTC.

This clonotype was recorded a few times. The CDR3 sequence is CASSESPDTQYF. CDR3 bases: TGTGCCAGCAGCGAGAGTCCAGATACGCAGTATTTT. The genes are TRBV14 and TRBJ2-3; D is undetermined. V gave up 5 bases and J gave up 4 bases, with 7 bases separating them. The germline CDR1 and CDR2 sequences are SGHDN and FVKESK. The CDR3 extends over 12 amino acids.

This clonotype turned up a few times. The CDR3 spells CSVEAGGYYNEQFF. Written as DNA, the CDR3 is TGCAGCGTTGAAGCCGGGGGCTACTACAATGAGCAGTTCTTC. The V gene is TRBV29-1, the J gene TRBJ2-1; D assignment may be TRBD1 or TRBD2 (6 bases each). This CDR3 region has 14 residues. V lost 1 base and J 3 bases, leaving 10 bases between the germline ends. CDR1 and CDR2 (germline): SQVTM, ANQGSEA.

V usage is TRBV29-1 and J usage is TRBJ2-5; TRBD1 aligns across 8 bases. V trimming: 4 bases; J trimming: 6 bases; junction bases outside the gene matches: 10. Germline CDR1 and CDR2: SQVTM and ANQGSEA. The CDR3 covers 14 residues. The CDR3 loop reads CSVVRAGGAQTQYF. In DNA, the CDR3 is TGCAGCGTTGTTAGGGCAGGGGGCGCGCAGACCCAGTACTTC.

This clonotype was seen a few times. The chain employs TRBV3-1 and TRBJ2-1; TRBD2 might be the D (5 bases). The CDR3 runs to 15 residues. The germline CDR1 and CDR2 sequences are LGHDT and YNNKEL (reference sequence). V lost 4 bases to trimming and J lost 7 bases, with 17 bases between them. The CDR3 protein is CASSLLRNGVNEQFF. The CDR3 DNA reads as TGTGCCAGCAGCCTCCTCCGAAACGGGGTTAATGAGCAGTTCTTC.

The gene calls are TRBV6-2 or TRBV6-3 and TRBJ2-2; D is perhaps TRBD2 (6 bases). V shed 2 bases and J shed 7 bases, with 11 bases lying between them. The CDR3 length is 14 residues. Looked up from germline, CDR1 is MNHEY and CDR2 is SVGEGT. CDR3 region: CASSYAGGVGELFF. CDR3 DNA sequence: TGTGCCAGCAGTTACGCCGGGGGAGTCGGGGAGCTGTTTTTT.

In this sample, this clonotype turned up a few times. The chain links TRBV19 to TRBJ1-2, with 9 nucleotides matching TRBD1. The germline CDR1 and CDR2 sequences are LNHDA and SQIVND (reference sequence). J lost 1 base, V lost 4 bases, and 1 base had no gene match. The length of the CDR3 is 14 residues. CDR3 bases: TGTGCCAGTAGTAGGGGACAGGGTAACTATGGCTACACCTTC. It codes for CASSRGQGNYGYTF. The full variable domain, rest sourced from reference TRBV19 and TRBJ1-2, is DGGITQSPKYLFRKEGQNVTLSCEQNLNHDAMYWYRQDPGQGLRLIYYSQIVNDFQKGDIAEGYSVSREKKESFPLTVTSAQKNPTAFYLCASSRGQGNYGYTFGSGTRLTVV.

The chain carries TRBV7-2 and TRBJ2-2; no definite D call. CDR1 and CDR2 from the germline V gene are SGHTA and FQGNSA. V gave up 4 bases and J gave up 5 bases, with 11 bases separating them. The CDR3 covers 14 residues. The CDR3 here is CASSSLGSTGELFF. The CDR3 DNA sequence: TGTGCCAGCAGCTCCCTAGGATCGACCGGGGAGCTGTTTTTT.

V is TRBV7-2 and J is TRBJ2-5, with D uncertain. The V gene's germline CDR1 is SGHTA and CDR2 FQGNSA. Trimming took 1 base from V and 3 from J, leaving 15 bases between them. CDR3 length equals 16 residues. CDR3: CASSLVSSERKETQYF. CDR3 in DNA: TGTGCCAGCAGCTTAGTGTCGTCAGAGAGAAAAGAGACCCAGTACTTC.

This clonotype appeared a few times. V usage is TRBV7-2 and J usage is TRBJ2-1; 8 nucleotides align to TRBD2. Looked up from germline, CDR1 is SGHTA and CDR2 is FQGNSA. V lost 1 base to trimming and J lost 6 bases; unmatched junction nucleotides: 5. The CDR3 extends over 15 amino acids. This chain's CDR3 is CASSLEGGTSNEQFF. In DNA form, the CDR3 reads TGTGCCAGCAGCTTAGAGGGGGGGACTAGCAATGAGCAGTTCTTC. The complete variable domain, with remaining parts taken from reference TRBV7-2 and TRBJ2-1, reads GAGVSQSPSNKVTEKGKDVELRCDPISGHTALYWYRQSLGQGLEFLIYFQGNSAPDKSGLPSDRFSAERTGGSVSTLTIQRTQQEDSAVYLCASSLEGGTSNEQFFGPGTRLTVL.

J is TRBJ2-5 and V is TRBV7-2; D is ambiguous. The germline gives CDR1 SGHTA, CDR2 FQGNSA. Trimming removed 5 bases at V and 5 bases at J, with 9 bases between. The CDR3 covers 12 residues. CDR3 residues: CASSRIRETQYF. The DNA of the CDR3 is TGTGCCAGCAGCCGCATCAGGGAGACCCAGTACTTC. The entire variable domain, with the rest obtained from reference TRBV7-2 and TRBJ2-5, is as follows: GAGVSQSPSNKVTEKGKDVELRCDPISGHTALYWYRQSLGQGLEFLIYFQGNSAPDKSGLPSDRFSAERTGGSVSTLTIQRTQQEDSAVYLCASSRIRETQYFGPGTRLLVL.

This clonotype occurred a few times. The V and J genes are TRBV20-1 and TRBJ2-3, with 11 bases identical to TRBD2. This CDR3 comprises 18 residues. Germline V gene data show CDR1 as DFQATT and CDR2 as SNEGSKA (reference sequence). Trimming removed 0 bases from V and 5 bases from J; junction bases left unmatched: 13. As DNA, the CDR3 is TGCAGTGCTAGAGATTATACTAGCGGGGGCCCGAGGGAAGATACGCAGTATTTT. It encodes CSARDYTSGGPREDTQYF.

This clonotype was seen more than once but under ten times. V is TRBV5-1 and J is TRBJ1-4; D is unresolved. Trimming cost V 3 bases and J 5 bases, with 11 bases left between them. This CDR3 spans 14 amino acids. From germline, CDR1 is SGHRS and CDR2 YFSETQ. CDR3 amino acids: CASSSSPWNEKLFF. CDR3 sequence (DNA): TGCGCCAGCAGCTCCTCTCCCTGGAATGAAAAACTGTTTTTT. The full variable domain, completed using reference TRBV5-1 and TRBJ1-4, is KAGVTQTPRYLIKTRGQQVTLSCSPISGHRSVSWYQQTPGQGLQFLFEYFSETQRNKGNFPGRFSGRQFSNSRSEMNVSTLELGDSALYLCASSSSPWNEKLFFGSGTQLSVL.

This clonotype was detected only a few times. The gene calls are TRBV20-1 and TRBJ2-7, with D tentatively TRBD1 (5 bases). This CDR3 region has 12 residues. CDR1 DFQATT and CDR2 SNEGSKA come from the germline V gene (reference sequence). Trimming removed 4 bases from V and 4 bases from J, with 11 bases in between. This chain's CDR3 is CSAIYSGYEQYF. CDR3 in DNA: TGCAGTGCTATATACTCAGGGTACGAGCAGTACTTC.